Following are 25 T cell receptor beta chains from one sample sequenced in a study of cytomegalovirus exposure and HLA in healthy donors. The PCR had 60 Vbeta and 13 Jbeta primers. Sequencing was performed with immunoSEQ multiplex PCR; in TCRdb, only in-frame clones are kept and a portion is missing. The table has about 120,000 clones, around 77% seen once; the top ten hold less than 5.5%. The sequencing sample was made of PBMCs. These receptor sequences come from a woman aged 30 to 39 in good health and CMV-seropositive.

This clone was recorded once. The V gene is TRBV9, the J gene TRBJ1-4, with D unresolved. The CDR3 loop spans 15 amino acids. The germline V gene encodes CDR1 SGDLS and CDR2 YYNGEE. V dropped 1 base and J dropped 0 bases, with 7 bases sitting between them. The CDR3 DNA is TGTGCCAGCAGCGTACCCCCCGCAACTAATGAAAAACTGTTTTTT. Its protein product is CASSVPPATNEKLFF.

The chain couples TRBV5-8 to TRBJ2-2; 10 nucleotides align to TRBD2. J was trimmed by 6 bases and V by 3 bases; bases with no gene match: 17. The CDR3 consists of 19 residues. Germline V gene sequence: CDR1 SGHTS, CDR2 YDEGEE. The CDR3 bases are TGTGCCAGCAGCTATCTGGCTAGCGGGAGTTCCTCAATGTCCGGGGAGCTGTTTTTT. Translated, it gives CASSYLASGSSSMSGELFF.

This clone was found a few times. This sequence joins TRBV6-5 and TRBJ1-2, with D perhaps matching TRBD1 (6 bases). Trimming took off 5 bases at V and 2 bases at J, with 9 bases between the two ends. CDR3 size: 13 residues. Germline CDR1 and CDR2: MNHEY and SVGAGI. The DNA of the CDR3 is TGTGCCAGCAGTCATCAGGGGAACTATGGCTACACCTTC. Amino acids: CASSHQGNYGYTF.

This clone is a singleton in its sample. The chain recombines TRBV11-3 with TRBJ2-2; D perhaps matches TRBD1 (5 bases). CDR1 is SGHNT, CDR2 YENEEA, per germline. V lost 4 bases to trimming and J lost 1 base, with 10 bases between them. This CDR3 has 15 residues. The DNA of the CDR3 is TGTGCCAGCAGCTATAGAAGGGGGAACACCGGGGAGCTGTTTTTT. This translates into CASSYRRGNTGELFF.

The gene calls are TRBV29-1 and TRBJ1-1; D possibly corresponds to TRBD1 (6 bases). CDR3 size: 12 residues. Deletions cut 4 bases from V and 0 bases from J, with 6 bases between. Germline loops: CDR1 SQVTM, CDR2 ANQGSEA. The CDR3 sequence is CSVAGVNTEAFF. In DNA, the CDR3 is TGCAGCGTTGCAGGGGTGAACACTGAAGCTTTCTTT.

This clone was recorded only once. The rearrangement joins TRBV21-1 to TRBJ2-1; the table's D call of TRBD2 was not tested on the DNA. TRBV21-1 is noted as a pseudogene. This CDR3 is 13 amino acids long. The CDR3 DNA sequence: TGTGCCAGCAGCTCAGCGGGGGCGCATGAGCAGTTCTTC. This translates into CASSSAGAHEQFF.

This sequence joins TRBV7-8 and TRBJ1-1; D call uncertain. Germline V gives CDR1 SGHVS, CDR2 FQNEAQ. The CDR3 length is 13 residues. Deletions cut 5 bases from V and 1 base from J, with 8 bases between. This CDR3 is CASSQQTNTEAFF. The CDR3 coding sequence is TGTGCCAGCAGCCAACAGACGAACACTGAAGCTTTCTTT.

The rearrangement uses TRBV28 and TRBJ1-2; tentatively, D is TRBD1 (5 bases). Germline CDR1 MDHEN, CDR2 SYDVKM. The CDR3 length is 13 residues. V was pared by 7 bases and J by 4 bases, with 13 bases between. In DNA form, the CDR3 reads TGTGCCAGCACCCTAGGGGCCGTCTATGGCTACACCTTC. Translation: CASTLGAVYGYTF.

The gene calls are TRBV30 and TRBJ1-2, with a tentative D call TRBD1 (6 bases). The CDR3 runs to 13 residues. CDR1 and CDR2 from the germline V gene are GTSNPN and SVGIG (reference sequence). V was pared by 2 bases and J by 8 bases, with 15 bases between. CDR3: CAWSPGTWSGYTF. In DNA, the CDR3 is TGTGCCTGGAGTCCCGGGACATGGAGCGGCTACACCTTC.

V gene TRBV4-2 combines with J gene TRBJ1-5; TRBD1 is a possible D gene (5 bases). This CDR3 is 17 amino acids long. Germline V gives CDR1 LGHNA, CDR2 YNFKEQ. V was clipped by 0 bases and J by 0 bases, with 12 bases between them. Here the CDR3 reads CASSQDGAVYSNQPQHF. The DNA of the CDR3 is TGTGCCAGCAGCCAAGATGGGGCGGTATATAGCAATCAGCCCCAGCATTTT.

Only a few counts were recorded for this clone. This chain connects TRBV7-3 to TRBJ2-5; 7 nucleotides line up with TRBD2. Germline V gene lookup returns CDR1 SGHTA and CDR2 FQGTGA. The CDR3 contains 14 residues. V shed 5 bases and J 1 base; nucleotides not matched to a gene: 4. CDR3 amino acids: CASSPSGSQETQYF. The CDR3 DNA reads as TGTGCCAGCAGCCCTAGCGGATCCCAAGAGACCCAGTACTTC. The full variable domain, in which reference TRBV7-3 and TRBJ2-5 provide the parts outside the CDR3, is GAGVSQTPSNKVTEKGKYVELRCDPISGHTALYWYRQSLGQGPEFLIYFQGTGAADDSGLPNDRFFAVRPEGSVSTLKIQRTERGDSAVYLCASSPSGSQETQYFGPGTRLLVL.

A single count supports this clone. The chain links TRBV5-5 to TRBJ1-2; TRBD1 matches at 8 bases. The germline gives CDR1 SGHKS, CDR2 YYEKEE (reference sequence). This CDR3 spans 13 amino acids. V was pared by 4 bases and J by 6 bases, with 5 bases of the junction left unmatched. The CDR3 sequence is CASSQGQGDGYTF. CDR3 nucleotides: TGTGCCAGCAGCCAAGGACAGGGCGATGGCTACACCTTC.

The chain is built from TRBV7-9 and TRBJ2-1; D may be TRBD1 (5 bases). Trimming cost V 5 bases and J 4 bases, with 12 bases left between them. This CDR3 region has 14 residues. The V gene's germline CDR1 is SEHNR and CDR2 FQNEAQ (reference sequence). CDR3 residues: CASSPLAGYNEQFF. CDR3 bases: TGTGCCAGCAGCCCGCTGGCAGGGTACAATGAGCAGTTCTTC.

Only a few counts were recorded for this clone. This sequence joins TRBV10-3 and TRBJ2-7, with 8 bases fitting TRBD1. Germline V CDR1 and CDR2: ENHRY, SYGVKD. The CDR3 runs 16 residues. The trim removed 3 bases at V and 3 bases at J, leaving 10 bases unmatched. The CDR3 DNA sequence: TGTGCCATCAGTGATTTGGTTGGACAGGGCTTCTACGAGCAGTACTTC. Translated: CAISDLVGQGFYEQYF.

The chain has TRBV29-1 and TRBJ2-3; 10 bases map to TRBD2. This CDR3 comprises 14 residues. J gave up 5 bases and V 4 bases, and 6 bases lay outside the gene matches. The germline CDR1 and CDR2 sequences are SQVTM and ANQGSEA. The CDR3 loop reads CSVVASGSVDTQYF. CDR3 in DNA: TGCAGCGTTGTGGCTAGCGGGAGCGTAGATACGCAGTATTTT.

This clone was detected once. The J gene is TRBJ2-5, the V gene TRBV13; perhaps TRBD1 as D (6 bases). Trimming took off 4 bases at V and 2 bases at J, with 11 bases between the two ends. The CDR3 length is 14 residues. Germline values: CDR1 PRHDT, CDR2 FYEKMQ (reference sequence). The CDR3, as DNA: TGTGCCAGCAGCTCCTCGACAGGTCAAGAGACCCAGTACTTC. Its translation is CASSSSTGQETQYF.

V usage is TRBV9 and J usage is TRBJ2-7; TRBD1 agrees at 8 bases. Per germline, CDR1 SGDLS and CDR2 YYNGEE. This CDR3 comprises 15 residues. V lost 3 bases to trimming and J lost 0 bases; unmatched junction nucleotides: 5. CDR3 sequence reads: CASSAGDRSSYEQYF. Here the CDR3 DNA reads TGTGCCAGCAGCGCCGGGGACAGGAGCTCCTACGAGCAGTACTTC. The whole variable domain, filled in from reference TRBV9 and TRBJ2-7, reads DSGVTQTPKHLITATGQRVTLRCSPRSGDLSVYWYQQSLDQGLQFLIQYYNGEERAKGNILERFSAQQFPDLHSELNLSSLELGDSALYFCASSAGDRSSYEQYFGPGTRLTVT.

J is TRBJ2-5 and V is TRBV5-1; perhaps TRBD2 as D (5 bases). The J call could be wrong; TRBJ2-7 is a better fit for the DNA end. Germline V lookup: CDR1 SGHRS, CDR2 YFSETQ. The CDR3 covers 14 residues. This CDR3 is CASSLVGPGSEQYF. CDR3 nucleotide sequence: TGCGCCAGCAGCTTAGTAGGGCCGGGGTCCGAGCAGTACTTC.

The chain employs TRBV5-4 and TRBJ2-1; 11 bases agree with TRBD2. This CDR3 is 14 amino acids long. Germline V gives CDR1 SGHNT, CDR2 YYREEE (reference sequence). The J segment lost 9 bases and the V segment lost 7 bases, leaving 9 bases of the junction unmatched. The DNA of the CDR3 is TGTGCCAGCGCAACTAGCGGGAGACAACCTGAGCAGTTCTTC. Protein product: CASATSGRQPEQFF. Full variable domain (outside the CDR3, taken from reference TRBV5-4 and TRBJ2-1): ETGVTQSPTHLIKTRGQQVTLRCSSQSGHNTVSWYQQALGQGPQFIFQYYREEENGRGNFPPRFSGLQFPNYSSELNVNALELDDSALYLCASATSGRQPEQFFGPGTRLTVL.

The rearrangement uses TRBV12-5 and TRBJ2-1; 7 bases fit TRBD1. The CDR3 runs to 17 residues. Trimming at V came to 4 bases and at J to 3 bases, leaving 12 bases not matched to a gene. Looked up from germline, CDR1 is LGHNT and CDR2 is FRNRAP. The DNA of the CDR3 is TGTGCTAGTGGTTCGCGACCGCCCGGGACAGACTACAATGAGCAGTTCTTC. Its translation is CASGSRPPGTDYNEQFF. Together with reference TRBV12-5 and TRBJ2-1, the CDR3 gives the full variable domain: DARVTQTPRHKVTEMGQEVTMRCQPILGHNTVFWYRQTMMQGLELLAYFRNRAPLDDSGMPKDRFSAEMPDATLATLKIQPSEPRDSAVYFCASGSRPPGTDYNEQFFGPGTRLTVL.

The CDR3 bases are TGCAGCGTCCTGATATGGTCAGGGAACTATGGCTACACCTTC. Protein: CSVLIWSGNYGYTF. This chain uses TRBV29-1 with TRBJ1-2, with D possibly matching TRBD1 (5 bases). CDR1 is SQVTM and CDR2 is ANQGSEA in the germline V gene. CDR3 length equals 14 residues. Trimming left V 6 bases short and J 2 bases short, with 16 bases between. Supplemented by reference TRBV29-1 and TRBJ1-2, the full variable domain reads SAVISQKPSRDICQRGTSLTIQCQVDSQVTMMFWYRQQPGQSLTLIATANQGSEATYESGFVIDKFPISRPNLTFSTLTVSNMSPEDSSIYLCSVLIWSGNYGYTFGSGTRLTVV.

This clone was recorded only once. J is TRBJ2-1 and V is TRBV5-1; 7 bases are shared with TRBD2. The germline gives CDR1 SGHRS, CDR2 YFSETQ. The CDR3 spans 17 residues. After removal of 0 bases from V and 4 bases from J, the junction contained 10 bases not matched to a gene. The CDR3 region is CASSLGPGGSMYNEQFF. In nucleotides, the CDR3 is TGCGCCAGCAGCTTGGGGCCTGGCGGGAGTATGTACAATGAGCAGTTCTTC.

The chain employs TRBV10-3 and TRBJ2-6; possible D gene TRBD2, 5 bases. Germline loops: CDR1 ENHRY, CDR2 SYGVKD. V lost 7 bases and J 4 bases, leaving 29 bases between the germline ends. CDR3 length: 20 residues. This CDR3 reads CAITPFRTVTTRRGANVLTF. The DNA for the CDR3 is TGTGCCATCACGCCATTTAGAACAGTGACTACGAGGAGAGGGGCCAACGTCCTGACTTTC.

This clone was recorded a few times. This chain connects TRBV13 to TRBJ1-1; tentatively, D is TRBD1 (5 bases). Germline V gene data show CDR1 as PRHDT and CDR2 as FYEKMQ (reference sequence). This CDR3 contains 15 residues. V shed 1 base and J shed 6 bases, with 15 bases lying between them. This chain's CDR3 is CASSLDLAGWAEAFF. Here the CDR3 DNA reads TGTGCCAGCAGCTTAGATTTGGCAGGGTGGGCTGAAGCTTTCTTT.

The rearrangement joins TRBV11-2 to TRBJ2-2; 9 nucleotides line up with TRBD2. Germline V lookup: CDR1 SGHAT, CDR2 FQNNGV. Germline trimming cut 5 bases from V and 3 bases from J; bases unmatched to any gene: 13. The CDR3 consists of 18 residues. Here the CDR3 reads CASSPHHLAGRYTGELFF. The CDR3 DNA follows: TGTGCCAGCAGCCCCCATCACCTAGCGGGACGATACACCGGGGAGCTGTTTTTT. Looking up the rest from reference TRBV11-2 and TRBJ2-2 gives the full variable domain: EAGVAQSPRYKIIEKRQSVAFWCNPISGHATLYWYQQILGQGPKLLIQFQNNGVVDDSQLPKDRFSAERLKGVDSTLKIQPAKLEDSAVYLCASSPHHLAGRYTGELFFGEGSRLTVL.